The clone carrying this T cell receptor beta chain was seen a handful of times. Its antigen is unknown. These data are taken from a study of OX40 agonist ivuxolimab in advanced cancers. CDR3 size: 16 residues. Between the trimmed V and J ends, which lost 6 bases and 13 bases, there was a span of 27 bases. Germline V gives CDR1 SGHTA, CDR2 FQGNSA. The cohort excluded patients with autoimmune disease history or systemic immunosuppression. Sampling times: baseline, cycle 4 day 1, cycle 7 day 1. Repertoires were generated with immunoSEQ multiplex PCR, while TCRdb's copy carries only in-frame clones and drops some. The sample lists about 61,000 clones; about four fifths were seen once. Study results and limitations: Relative to CD4+ cells, CD8+ T cells on average had more expanded clones.

The starting material was CD4+ or CD8+ T cells sorted from blood, obtained in a trial of the OX40 agonist ivuxolimab. This TCR was recovered from an adult with an advanced solid tumor such as melanoma, head and neck, liver or kidney cancer. The chain employs TRBV7-2 and TRBJ1-4, with TRBD1 as a possible D gene (5 bases). The CDR3 is CASSQQAGRLGKRLFF. For the CDR3, the DNA is TGTGCCAGCAGTCAACAAGCGGGGCGGCTCGGAAAAAGACTGTTTTTT.